This TCR beta chain was recovered during a study of T cell repertoires in cytomegalovirus infection. Each CDR3 protein is one row after TCRdb ran MiXCR on the reads. The sample consists of around 340,000 distinct CDR3 sequences, roughly 29% of them appearing once. V was pared by 0 bases and J by 3 bases, with 3 bases of the junction left unmatched. The germline gives CDR1 MNHEY, CDR2 SVGAGI. There are 15 residues in the CDR3. Study-wide findings and caveats: Based on cumulative public TCR beta family frequency, carriers of CMV plus the relevant HLA were identified. What dominated the ex vivo response were HLA-C-restricted CMV-specific TCR beta clonotypes.

This clonotype has ten or more counts. Antigen specificity is unknown. The TCR comes from a human donor in good health (CMV status not recorded). Some clones in this sample may be carry-over from other donors' samples. Sequencing was performed on cultured PBMCs, taken from culture after CMV antigen stimulation. This rearrangement joins TRBV6-5 to TRBJ2-7; 9 nucleotides align to TRBD2. This CDR3 reads CASSYSRSGGYEQYF. In DNA form, the CDR3 reads TGTGCCAGCAGTTACTCCCGTAGCGGGGGCTACGAGCAGTACTTC.